These 12 T cell receptor beta chains were sequenced from one sample in a study of blood T cells in healthy people across ages. A second PCR of roughly 6 to 12 cycles used a sample-barcoded 5' primer and a J-beta primer mix. TCRdb re-called the 5' RACE reads through MiXCR, storing one row per CDR3 protein. The sample contains some 710,000 distinct CDR3 sequences, about half of which appear only once. Sequences were obtained from blood. All receptors come from a man older than 75 in good health.

This clonotype has more than one count but fewer than ten. J is TRBJ2-5 and V is TRBV7-2; tentative D call: TRBD2 (6 bases). The CDR3 is made up of 14 amino acids. Germline V gene sequence: CDR1 SGHTA, CDR2 FQGNSA. Trimming stripped 5 bases from V and 2 bases from J, with 12 bases between. CDR3 residues: CASSPSVYQETQYF. DNA of the CDR3: TGTGCCAGCAGCCCTAGCGTTTATCAAGAGACCCAGTACTTC.

This clonotype was counted only a few times. The chain recombines TRBV28 with TRBJ2-4, with a possible D match to TRBD2 (6 bases). With 3 bases removed from V and 3 bases from J, the gap between germline ends came to 12 bases. The germline V gene has CDR1 MDHEN and CDR2 SYDVKM. This CDR3 is 15 amino acids long. This chain's CDR3 is CASSFLTRGKNIQYF. CDR3 coding DNA: TGTGCCAGCAGTTTCCTGACTAGGGGCAAAAACATTCAGTACTTC. Variable domain in full (rest from reference TRBV28 and TRBJ2-4): DVKVTQSSRYLVKRTGEKVFLECVQDMDHENMFWYRQDPGLGLRLIYFSYDVKMKEKGDIPEGYSVSREKKERFSLILESASTNQTSMYLCASSFLTRGKNIQYFGAGTRLSVL.

Worth noting for this clonotype: One end of the junction does not line up with germline, which may come from a read error. The rearrangement joins TRBV5-1 to TRBJ2-5, with 7 bases that match TRBD2. Germline V lookup: CDR1 SGHRS, CDR2 YFSETQ. This CDR3 has 15 residues. CDR3 residues: CASSFFPGGQEAQYF. The CDR3 DNA reads as TGCGCCAGCAGCTTTTTTCCGGGAGGCCAAGAGGCCCAGTACTTC.

The V call is TRBV6-6, the J call TRBJ2-3; D tentatively reads TRBD1 or TRBD2 (5 bases each). The CDR3 sequence is 15 residues long. Germline V CDR1 and CDR2: MNHNY, SVGAGI (reference sequence). V was clipped by 8 bases and J by 5 bases, with 20 bases between them. The CDR3 protein is CASETKGTYGDTQYF. The CDR3 nucleotides read TGTGCCAGCGAAACCAAGGGGACGTACGGAGATACGCAGTATTTT.

J is TRBJ1-1 and V is TRBV4-2, with TRBD1 as a possible D gene (5 bases). The CDR3 is 13 amino acids. Trimming removed 4 bases from V and 4 bases from J, with 10 bases in between. CDR1 and CDR2 (germline): LGHNA, YNFKEQ. Here the CDR3 DNA reads TGTGCCAGCAGCCCGACGGGGCGCACTGAAGCTTTCTTT. The encoded protein is CASSPTGRTEAFF.

The table lists this clonotype with many counts. The genes are TRBV7-2 and TRBJ2-3; D perhaps matches TRBD2 (6 bases). The CDR3 covers 16 residues. Deletions cut 0 bases from V and 1 base from J, with 11 bases between. Looked up from germline, CDR1 is SGHTA and CDR2 is FQGNSA. CDR3: CASSLAGGTGTDTQYF. CDR3 DNA: TGTGCCAGCAGCTTAGCTGGCGGGACTGGCACAGATACGCAGTATTTT.

The V gene is TRBV6-1, the J gene TRBJ2-5; D is unclear. Germline CDR1 reads MNHNS; CDR2 reads SASEGT. V was clipped by 0 bases and J by 5 bases, with 13 bases between them. The CDR3 sequence is 15 residues long. In DNA, the CDR3 is TGTGCCAGCAGTGAAGCGCGAAATGGGTTGGAGACCCAGTACTTC. It codes for CASSEARNGLETQYF.

This clonotype was observed a few times. The chain uses TRBV27 and TRBJ1-1, with D unclear. Germline V gene lookup returns CDR1 MNHEY and CDR2 SMNVEV (reference sequence). With 0 bases removed from V and 5 bases from J, the gap between germline ends came to 13 bases. The CDR3 consists of 15 residues. The CDR3 here is CASSLSLWARTEAFF. Written as DNA, the CDR3 is TGTGCCAGCAGTTTATCGTTGTGGGCAAGGACTGAAGCTTTCTTT.

This clonotype came up once. J is TRBJ2-1 and V is TRBV7-3; D may be TRBD2 (6 bases). Germline CDR1 and CDR2: SGHTA and FQGTGA. Trimming removed 2 bases at V and 11 bases at J, with 13 bases between. The CDR3 spans 13 residues. The CDR3 sequence is CASSLEEGVQQFF. The CDR3 DNA reads TGTGCCAGCAGCTTAGAGGAGGGCGTTCAGCAGTTCTTC. The complete variable domain, with remaining parts taken from reference TRBV7-3 and TRBJ2-1, reads GAGVSQTPSNKVTEKGKYVELRCDPISGHTALYWYRQSLGQGPEFLIYFQGTGAADDSGLPNDRFFAVRPEGSVSTLKIQRTERGDSAVYLCASSLEEGVQQFFGPGTRLTVL.

This clonotype occurred a few times. The chain is built from TRBV28 and TRBJ2-7; a weak D match, TRBD2 (5 bases). Germline CDR1 MDHEN, CDR2 SYDVKM. This CDR3 spans 13 amino acids. V was trimmed by 7 bases and J by 2 bases, leaving 12 bases between them. CDR3 coding DNA: TGTGCCAGCATTTCGGGGTACCCCTACGAGCAGTACTTC. Translation: CASISGYPYEQYF.

The J gene is TRBJ1-5, the V gene TRBV28; tentative D call: TRBD1 (5 bases). Germline V gene sequence: CDR1 MDHEN, CDR2 SYDVKM. The CDR3 is 12 amino acids. V lost 6 bases and J 10 bases, leaving 13 bases between the germline ends. The CDR3 spells CASRSADTPQHF. As DNA, the CDR3 is TGTGCCAGCAGATCTGCGGACACACCCCAGCATTTT.

This clonotype was detected only a few times. The chain joins TRBV11-3 to TRBJ2-7; TRBD1 matches at 7 bases. The J call may be mistaken, given a closer DNA end match to TRBJ2-5. The CDR3 covers 15 residues. Per the germline V gene, CDR1 is SGHNT and CDR2 is YENEEA. The CDR3 reads CASSPRTGGFGTQYF. The CDR3 DNA is TGTGCCAGCAGCCCACGGACAGGAGGTTTTGGGACCCAGTACTTC.